These T cell receptor beta chains were read from a single sample in a study of spatial heterogeneity in lung cancer. MiXCR was run by TCRdb on the 5' RACE reads, yielding one entry per CDR3 protein. The repertoire consists of some 4,500 distinct CDR3 sequences, with under 30% occurring once and the leading ten covering approximately 6%. This material consisted of PBMCs, taken at follow-up. The source is a male donor with early-stage non-small cell lung cancer. The CDR3 runs from the conserved cysteine through the conserved F or W. Each record gives: D gene, V gene, clone size, J gene, CDR3 protein, CDR3 DNA. The D gene is left open where the match is weak. Expanded clones are given a class, and other clones once, few, many or no size at all.

d_call: NA; v_call: TRBV11-1; clone_size: few; j_call: TRBJ2-5; cdr3_aa: CASSLRFGSETQYF; cdr3_nt: TGTGCCAGCAGCTTAAGGTTTGGGTCCGAGACCCAGTACTTC
d_call: NA; v_call: TRBV21-1; clone_size: few; j_call: TRBJ2-5; cdr3_aa: CASSNGDRGQETQYF; cdr3_nt: TGTGCCAGCAGCAATGGGGACAGGGGGCAAGAGACCCAGTACTTC
d_call: TRBD1; v_call: TRBV7-2; clone_size: many; j_call: TRBJ1-2; cdr3_aa: CASSTTGTENYGYTF; cdr3_nt: TGTGCCAGCAGCACGACCGGGACAGAGAACTATGGCTACACCTTC
d_call: TRBD1; v_call: TRBV10-2; clone_size: few; j_call: TRBJ2-1; cdr3_aa: CATGTDSYNEQFF; cdr3_nt: TGCGCCACGGGGACAGACTCCTACAATGAGCAGTTCTTC
d_call: NA; v_call: TRBV5-1; clone_size: NA; j_call: TRBJ2-3; cdr3_aa: CASSPLGGASTDTQYF; cdr3_nt: TGTGCCAGCAGCCCTCTCGGGGGAGCTAGCACAGATACGCAGTATTTT
d_call: NA; v_call: TRBV6-6; clone_size: medium-sized; j_call: TRBJ1-4; cdr3_aa: CASSHLDPREKLFF; cdr3_nt: TGTGCCAGCAGTCACTTGGACCCGCGGGAAAAACTGTTTTTT
d_call: TRBD2; v_call: TRBV29-1; clone_size: medium-sized; j_call: TRBJ2-4; cdr3_aa: CSVELAGDAKNIQYF; cdr3_nt: TGCAGCGTTGAACTAGCGGGGGATGCCAAAAACATTCAGTACTTC
d_call: TRBD2; v_call: TRBV3-1; clone_size: NA; j_call: TRBJ2-1; cdr3_aa: CASSQCGLAGGKGLF; cdr3_nt: TGTGCCAGCAGCCAGTGTGGGCTAGCGGGAGGGAAAGGGCTCTTC
d_call: NA; v_call: TRBV28; clone_size: NA; j_call: TRBJ2-7; cdr3_aa: CASSHSLLGASLYEQYF; cdr3_nt: TGTGCCAGCAGTCACTCGCTCCTAGGGGCCTCATTATACGAGCAGTACTTC
d_call: TRBD2; v_call: TRBV28; clone_size: NA; j_call: TRBJ2-3; cdr3_aa: CASSSGTSETTDTQYF; cdr3_nt: TGTGCCAGCAGTTCCGGGACTAGCGAGACGACAGATACGCAGTATTTT
d_call: NA; v_call: TRBV10-1; clone_size: NA; j_call: TRBJ2-1; cdr3_aa: CASSDPGIGGRAPPPYNEQFF; cdr3_nt: TGCGCCAGCAGTGACCCTGGGATCGGCGGCCGAGCGCCCCCCCCTTACAATGAGCAGTTCTTC
d_call: NA; v_call: TRBV5-8; clone_size: NA; j_call: TRBJ2-5; cdr3_aa: CASSSFKETQYF; cdr3_nt: TGTGCCAGCAGCTCGTTTAAAGAGACCCAGTACTTC
d_call: TRBD2; v_call: TRBV7-8; clone_size: few; j_call: TRBJ2-1; cdr3_aa: CASSLYGGYNEQFF; cdr3_nt: TGTGCCAGCAGCTTATACGGGGGGTACAATGAGCAGTTCTTC
d_call: NA; v_call: TRBV11-1; clone_size: few; j_call: TRBJ2-1; cdr3_aa: CASSWVRTLTNEQFF; cdr3_nt: TGTGCCAGCAGCTGGGTCAGGACCCTTACGAATGAGCAGTTCTTC
d_call: TRBD1; v_call: TRBV5-1; clone_size: NA; j_call: TRBJ1-2; cdr3_aa: CASSSRTGGAFDYGYTF; cdr3_nt: TGCGCCAGCAGCTCTCGGACAGGGGGCGCATTTGACTATGGCTACACCTTC
d_call: TRBD1; v_call: TRBV9; clone_size: NA; j_call: TRBJ1-6; cdr3_aa: CASSVATGGNSPLHF; cdr3_nt: TGTGCCAGCAGCGTAGCTACAGGGGGTAATTCACCCCTCCACTTT
d_call: NA; v_call: TRBV15; clone_size: medium-sized; j_call: TRBJ2-5; cdr3_aa: CATAVRGEETQYF; cdr3_nt: TGTGCCACCGCGGTCAGGGGCGAGGAGACCCAGTACTTC
d_call: NA; v_call: TRBV19; clone_size: few; j_call: TRBJ2-6; cdr3_aa: CASRSGSGANVLTF; cdr3_nt: TGTGCCAGTAGATCGGGGTCTGGGGCCAACGTCCTGACTTTC
d_call: TRBD2; v_call: TRBV10-3; clone_size: NA; j_call: TRBJ2-3; cdr3_aa: CAISRTRETDTQYF; cdr3_nt: TGTGCCATCAGCAGGACTAGGGAGACAGATACGCAGTATTTT
d_call: TRBD1; v_call: TRBV6-6; clone_size: medium-sized; j_call: TRBJ2-3; cdr3_aa: CASSRPTTTGGLTDTQYF; cdr3_nt: TGTGCCAGCAGTCGCCCAACGACGACAGGGGGCCTCACAGATACGCAGTATTTT
d_call: TRBD1; v_call: TRBV5-4; clone_size: medium-sized; j_call: TRBJ2-5; cdr3_aa: CASSKGQQETQYF; cdr3_nt: TGTGCCAGCAGCAAGGGACAGCAAGAGACCCAGTACTTC
d_call: NA; v_call: TRBV28; clone_size: medium-sized; j_call: TRBJ1-4; cdr3_aa: CASGAHQEGEKLFF; cdr3_nt: TGTGCCAGCGGCGCTCACCAAGAGGGTGAAAAACTGTTTTTT
d_call: NA; v_call: TRBV25-1; clone_size: NA; j_call: TRBJ2-7; cdr3_aa: CASSDAYEQYF; cdr3_nt: TGTGCCAGCAGTGACGCCTACGAGCAGTACTTC
d_call: NA; v_call: TRBV3-1; clone_size: few; j_call: TRBJ1-5; cdr3_aa: CASSQVGEGQPQHF; cdr3_nt: TGTGCCAGCAGCCAAGTAGGGGAGGGTCAGCCCCAGCATTTT
d_call: TRBD1; v_call: TRBV27; clone_size: few; j_call: TRBJ2-2; cdr3_aa: CASSLRSGGETGELFF; cdr3_nt: TGTGCCAGCAGTTTACGGTCAGGGGGTGAGACCGGGGAGCTGTTTTTT
d_call: NA; v_call: TRBV28; clone_size: NA; j_call: TRBJ2-1; cdr3_aa: CASSRTENEQFF; cdr3_nt: TGTGCCAGCAGCCGAACTGAGAATGAGCAGTTCTTC
d_call: NA; v_call: TRBV6-1; clone_size: few; j_call: TRBJ2-2; cdr3_aa: CASSEAPGEGELFF; cdr3_nt: TGTGCCAGCAGTGAAGCGCCGGGAGAGGGCGAGCTGTTTTTT
d_call: NA; v_call: TRBV14; clone_size: few; j_call: TRBJ2-1; cdr3_aa: CASSQDGQSDEQFF; cdr3_nt: TGTGCCAGCAGCCAAGACGGACAGTCGGATGAGCAGTTCTTC
d_call: NA; v_call: TRBV18; clone_size: large; j_call: TRBJ2-4; cdr3_aa: CASSREFAKNIQYF; cdr3_nt: TGTGCCAGCTCACGAGAGTTTGCCAAAAACATTCAGTACTTC
d_call: NA; v_call: TRBV5-1; clone_size: NA; j_call: TRBJ2-7; cdr3_aa: CASSLEVPESSYEQYF; cdr3_nt: TGCGCCAGCAGCTTGGAGGTGCCAGAGAGCTCCTACGAGCAGTACTTC
d_call: NA; v_call: TRBV28; clone_size: NA; j_call: TRBJ2-3; cdr3_aa: CASSLQGGSDTQYF; cdr3_nt: TGTGCCAGCAGTTTACAGGGAGGTTCAGATACGCAGTATTTT
d_call: TRBD2; v_call: TRBV6-1; clone_size: large; j_call: TRBJ2-2; cdr3_aa: CASSRDYTTGELFF; cdr3_nt: TGTGCCAGCAGTCGGGACTACACTACCGGGGAGCTGTTTTTT
d_call: NA; v_call: TRBV14; clone_size: medium-sized; j_call: TRBJ2-3; cdr3_aa: CASSQDKFGPSTDTQYF; cdr3_nt: TGTGCCAGCAGCCAAGATAAGTTCGGCCCTAGCACAGATACGCAGTATTTT
d_call: NA; v_call: TRBV18; clone_size: NA; j_call: TRBJ1-1; cdr3_aa: CASSPSQDTEAFF; cdr3_nt: TGTGCCAGCTCACCATCCCAGGACACTGAAGCTTTCTTT
d_call: NA; v_call: TRBV18; clone_size: NA; j_call: TRBJ2-7; cdr3_aa: CASSPPGSYEQYF; cdr3_nt: TGTGCCAGCTCACCACCTGGGAGCTACGAGCAGTACTTC
d_call: NA; v_call: TRBV6-1; clone_size: few; j_call: TRBJ2-5; cdr3_aa: CASSEVAQETQYF; cdr3_nt: TGTGCCAGCAGTGAAGTAGCCCAGGAGACCCAGTACTTC
d_call: TRBD1; v_call: TRBV13; clone_size: NA; j_call: TRBJ1-2; cdr3_aa: CASSEPTGRFYGYTF; cdr3_nt: TGTGCCAGCTCCGAGCCGACAGGGAGGTTCTATGGCTACACCTTC
d_call: TRBD1; v_call: TRBV7-2; clone_size: large; j_call: TRBJ1-2; cdr3_aa: CASSLAMTGAAGYTF; cdr3_nt: TGTGCCAGCAGCTTAGCGATGACAGGGGCGGCTGGCTACACCTTC
d_call: TRBD1; v_call: TRBV20-1; clone_size: NA; j_call: TRBJ2-1; cdr3_aa: CSASRGYNEQFF; cdr3_nt: TGCAGTGCTTCCAGGGGGTACAATGAGCAGTTCTTC
d_call: NA; v_call: TRBV20-1; clone_size: large; j_call: TRBJ2-5; cdr3_aa: CSARLAPRPTQYF; cdr3_nt: TGCAGTGCTAGGTTGGCCCCACGGCCGACCCAGTACTTC
d_call: TRBD2; v_call: TRBV28; clone_size: few; j_call: TRBJ2-1; cdr3_aa: CASSPNPGTKNHFRHEQFF; cdr3_nt: TGTGCCAGCAGTCCCAATCCTGGGACTAAGAATCATTTTCGGCATGAGCAGTTCTTC
d_call: NA; v_call: TRBV3-1; clone_size: medium-sized; j_call: TRBJ1-2; cdr3_aa: CASSPQRDGYGYTF; cdr3_nt: TGTGCCAGCAGCCCCCAGCGGGACGGTTATGGCTACACCTTC
d_call: NA; v_call: TRBV28; clone_size: medium-sized; j_call: TRBJ2-3; cdr3_aa: CASSSHADTDTQYF; cdr3_nt: TGTGCCAGCAGTTCCCATGCGGACACAGATACGCAGTATTTT
d_call: TRBD2; v_call: TRBV6-2/TRBV6-3; clone_size: large; j_call: TRBJ2-2; cdr3_aa: CASSLGLANTGELFF; cdr3_nt: TGTGCCAGCAGTTTGGGACTAGCGAACACCGGGGAGCTGTTTTTT
d_call: TRBD1; v_call: TRBV28; clone_size: NA; j_call: TRBJ1-4; cdr3_aa: CASSQTGGALYEGEKLFF; cdr3_nt: TGTGCCAGCAGTCAGACAGGGGGCGCATTATATGAGGGTGAAAAACTGTTTTTT
d_call: NA; v_call: TRBV30; clone_size: medium-sized; j_call: TRBJ2-5; cdr3_aa: CAWNSPQETQYF; cdr3_nt: TGTGCCTGGAATAGCCCTCAAGAGACCCAGTACTTC
d_call: NA; v_call: TRBV6-5; clone_size: large; j_call: TRBJ2-7; cdr3_aa: CASITPVTGDNYEQYF; cdr3_nt: TGTGCCAGCATCACCCCGGTGACAGGAGACAACTACGAGCAGTACTTC